These 21 T cell receptor beta chains originate from one sample sequenced in a study of blood T cell repertoires in COVID-19. TCRdb keeps only in-frame clones here, not all; method: immunoSEQ multiplex PCR. The repertoire has over 200,000 clones, 89% of them found once; the top ten carry about 6.3%. The material sequenced was peripheral blood. The receptors come from a man in his 60s who had recovered from COVID-19.

This clone came up once. The chain combines TRBV2 with TRBJ2-1, with a possible D match to TRBD1 (5 bases). This CDR3 has 13 amino acids. V lost 6 bases and J 3 bases, leaving 9 bases between the germline ends. Germline lookup yields CDR1 SNHLY and CDR2 FYNNEI. CDR3 residues: CASRADSYNEQFF. The CDR3 region has the DNA TGTGCCAGCAGGGCAGACAGCTACAATGAGCAGTTCTTC.

This sequence joins TRBV19 and TRBJ1-5; 12 bases are shared with TRBD1. Germline V CDR1 and CDR2: LNHDA, SQIVND (reference sequence). J gave up 5 bases and V 3 bases, and 2 bases lay outside the gene matches. This CDR3 is 15 amino acids long. CDR3 in DNA: TGTGCCAGTAGTATGGGGACAGGGGGCTATCAGCCCCAGCATTTT. This gives the protein CASSMGTGGYQPQHF.

This clone showed up just once. The chain couples TRBV5-1 to TRBJ1-1; tentatively, D is TRBD1 (5 bases). The V end lost 4 bases, the J end lost 5 bases, and 21 bases lay between the germline ends. Germline CDR1 reads SGHRS; CDR2 reads YFSETQ. CDR3 length: 16 amino acids. CDR3 in DNA: TGCGCCAGCAGCATACATCCCAGGGATGACGGGACTGAAGCTTTCTTT. Translation: CASSIHPRDDGTEAFF. Complete variable domain (other parts from reference TRBV5-1 and TRBJ1-1): KAGVTQTPRYLIKTRGQQVTLSCSPISGHRSVSWYQQTPGQGLQFLFEYFSETQRNKGNFPGRFSGRQFSNSRSEMNVSTLELGDSALYLCASSIHPRDDGTEAFFGQGTRLTVV.

This rearrangement joins TRBV6-2 or TRBV6-3 to TRBJ2-7; D unclear. CDR1 is MNHEY and CDR2 is SVGEGT in the germline V gene. The CDR3 contains 14 residues. V lost 3 bases and J lost 0, with 9 bases in between. CDR3 nucleotide sequence: TGTGCCAGCAGTTATAGTAGTAACTCCTACGAGCAGTACTTC. This sequence encodes CASSYSSNSYEQYF.

J is TRBJ1-2 and V is TRBV21-1; no check of the table's D call, TRBD1, against the DNA was made. TRBV21-1 is assigned pseudogene status. The CDR3 runs to 17 residues. CDR3 protein: CPQKGGEGDSANYGYTF. CDR3 DNA sequence: TGTCCCCAAAAGGGGGGAGAAGGGGACAGCGCTAACTATGGCTACACCTTC.

This chain joins TRBV5-6 and TRBJ1-1, with 8 bases that match TRBD1. J lost 5 bases, V lost 0 bases, and 6 bases had no gene match. The CDR3 consists of 15 residues. The V gene's germline CDR1 is SGHDT and CDR2 YYEEEE. The CDR3 protein is CASSLVKTGGTEAFF. The CDR3 DNA is TGTGCCAGCAGCTTGGTAAAAACAGGGGGAACTGAAGCTTTCTTT.

V and J are TRBV2 and TRBJ2-7; 12 bases fit TRBD2. Unmatched junction bases numbered 3, after V lost 6 bases and J lost 0 bases. The germline CDR1 and CDR2 sequences are SNHLY and FYNNEI. The CDR3 is made up of 15 amino acids. As DNA, the CDR3 is TGTGCCAGCAGGCTGACTAGCGGGGGCTCCTACGAGCAGTACTTC. This gives the protein CASRLTSGGSYEQYF.

This sequence joins TRBV5-1 and TRBJ2-7; D may be TRBD2 (6 bases). Germline CDR1 is SGHRS and CDR2 is YFSETQ. This CDR3 has 14 amino acids. V was clipped by 4 bases and J by 6 bases, with 17 bases between them. The CDR3 loop reads CASSAGGGGVEQYF. The CDR3 DNA sequence: TGCGCCAGCAGCGCCGGGGGAGGTGGGGTCGAGCAGTACTTC.

This clone was found once. The chain combines TRBV3-1 (or the pseudogene TRBV3-2) with TRBJ1-3; 7 bases line up with TRBD1. From germline, CDR1 is LGHDT and CDR2 YNNKEL (reference sequence). With 2 bases clipped from V and 2 bases from J, the junction kept 6 bases outside the gene matches. This CDR3 has 16 amino acids. This CDR3 reads CASSQITGDAGNTIYF. The DNA of the CDR3 is TGTGCCAGCAGCCAAATTACAGGGGACGCTGGAAACACCATATATTTT.

The chain uses TRBV6-5 and TRBJ2-7; 8 nucleotides agree with TRBD2. Germline V gene data show CDR1 as MNHEY and CDR2 as SVGAGI. The CDR3 is made up of 16 amino acids. V shed 0 bases, J shed 2 bases, and the junction held 6 bases outside the gene matches. In DNA, the CDR3 is TGTGCCAGCAGTTACTCGACTCTAGCGGGTCCCTACGAGCAGTACTTC. Residues: CASSYSTLAGPYEQYF.

This clone has just a few counts. The chain uses TRBV19 and TRBJ1-2; 10 bases map to TRBD1. CDR3 length: 16 amino acids. The germline V gene encodes CDR1 LNHDA and CDR2 SQIVND (reference sequence). J gave up 5 bases and V 4 bases, and 10 bases lay outside the gene matches. Here the CDR3 DNA reads TGTGCCAGTAGTACCCCGGGACAGGGGCGATTTTATGGCTACACCTTC. It translates to CASSTPGQGRFYGYTF.

The V and J genes are TRBV5-1 and TRBJ1-2; no firm D call. Looked up from germline, CDR1 is SGHRS and CDR2 is YFSETQ. Between the trimmed V and J ends, which lost 6 bases and 3 bases, there was a span of 9 bases. The CDR3 spans 12 residues. The CDR3 DNA sequence: TGCGCCAGCACCGAGAACTACTATGGCTACACCTTC. This translates into CASTENYYGYTF. The whole variable domain, filled in from reference TRBV5-1 and TRBJ1-2, reads KAGVTQTPRYLIKTRGQQVTLSCSPISGHRSVSWYQQTPGQGLQFLFEYFSETQRNKGNFPGRFSGRQFSNSRSEMNVSTLELGDSALYLCASTENYYGYTFGSGTRLTVV.

The genes are TRBV7-2 and TRBJ2-1; no definite D call. CDR3 length: 13 residues. Germline CDR1 and CDR2: SGHTA and FQGNSA. The V and J ends lost 2 bases and 8 bases respectively, with 10 bases between them. In nucleotides, the CDR3 is TGTGCCAGCAGCTTATCGGTGCGAGATGAGCAGTTCTTC. It translates to CASSLSVRDEQFF.

The chain joins TRBV4-2 to TRBJ2-5; the match to TRBD1 covers 10 bases. V shed 3 bases, J shed 9 bases, and the junction held 16 bases outside the gene matches. This CDR3 is 17 amino acids long. Germline CDR1 is LGHNA and CDR2 is YNFKEQ. CDR3 residues: CASSQAIPSPGQGSQYF. CDR3 coding DNA: TGTGCCAGCAGCCAGGCCATCCCATCACCGGGACAGGGGTCCCAGTACTTC.

The rearrangement links TRBV3-1 (or the pseudogene TRBV3-2) to TRBJ1-1; weak D call: TRBD1 (5 bases). The CDR3 runs to 15 residues. Germline CDR1 is LGHDT and CDR2 is YNNKEL (reference sequence). Trimming cost V 2 bases and J 4 bases, with 14 bases left between them. CDR3 protein: CASSQLVSGGTEAFF. The CDR3 nucleotides read TGTGCCAGCAGCCAATTGGTTTCCGGGGGCACTGAAGCTTTCTTT.

The rearrangement uses TRBV19 and TRBJ2-7; 8 nucleotides line up with TRBD2. Germline values: CDR1 LNHDA, CDR2 SQIVND (reference sequence). The CDR3 covers 15 residues. V was clipped by 5 bases and J by 3 bases; unmatched bases: 9. CDR3: CASSDGGAFIYEQYF. The CDR3 DNA reads TGTGCCAGTAGTGACGGGGGGGCCTTCATCTACGAGCAGTACTTC.

The rearrangement joins TRBV6-5 to TRBJ1-3; D remains ambiguous. With 6 bases removed from V and 0 bases from J, the gap between germline ends came to 9 bases. Germline CDR1 and CDR2: MNHEY and SVGAGI. CDR3 length: 14 amino acids. The CDR3 protein is CASSQTHSGNTIYF. CDR3 DNA sequence: TGTGCCAGCAGCCAGACACACTCTGGAAACACCATATATTTT.

The rearrangement uses TRBV5-6 and TRBJ1-3; D call uncertain. Per germline, CDR1 SGHDT and CDR2 YYEEEE. V was trimmed by 1 base and J by 2 bases, leaving 16 bases between them. CDR3 size: 17 residues. CDR3 loop: CASSLRTGGLTGNTIYF. The DNA of the CDR3 is TGTGCCAGCAGCTTGCGGACGGGTGGACTTACTGGAAACACCATATATTTT.

The chain employs TRBV10-3 and TRBJ2-3; a weak D match, TRBD2 (6 bases). The CDR3 consists of 15 residues. Trimming took off 4 bases at V and 0 bases at J, with 11 bases between the two ends. Germline assignment: CDR1 ENHRY and CDR2 SYGVKD. The CDR3 loop reads CAISASGVSTDTQYF. The CDR3 region has the DNA TGTGCCATCAGTGCATCGGGAGTTAGCACAGATACGCAGTATTTT.

The chain uses TRBV11-3 and TRBJ2-1; D not certain. CDR3 length: 12 amino acids. The V end was cut by 2 bases, the J end by 6 bases, with 5 bases between. Per germline, CDR1 SGHNT and CDR2 YENEEA. Here the CDR3 reads CASSLSTNEQFF. The CDR3 nucleotides read TGTGCCAGCAGCTTAAGCACCAATGAGCAGTTCTTC.

The chain links TRBV6-5 to TRBJ2-3, with D perhaps matching TRBD2 (6 bases). The germline CDR1 and CDR2 sequences are MNHEY and SVGAGI. This CDR3 is 12 amino acids long. V was trimmed by 10 bases and J by 8 bases, leaving 16 bases between them. The CDR3 reads CAILGGGRTQYF. DNA of the CDR3: TGTGCCATCCTGGGGGGTGGGCGTACGCAGTATTTT.